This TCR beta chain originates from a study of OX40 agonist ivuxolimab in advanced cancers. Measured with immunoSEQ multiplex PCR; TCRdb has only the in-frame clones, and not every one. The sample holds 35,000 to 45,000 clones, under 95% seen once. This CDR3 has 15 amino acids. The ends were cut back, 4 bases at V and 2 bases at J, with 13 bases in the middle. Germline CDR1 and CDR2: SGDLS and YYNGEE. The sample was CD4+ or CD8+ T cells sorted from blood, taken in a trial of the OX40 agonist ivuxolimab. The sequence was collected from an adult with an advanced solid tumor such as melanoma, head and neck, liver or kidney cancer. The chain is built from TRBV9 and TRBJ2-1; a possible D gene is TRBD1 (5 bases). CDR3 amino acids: CASSSVADTYNEQFF. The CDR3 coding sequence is TGTGCCAGCAGCTCCGTTGCGGACACCTACAATGAGCAGTTCTTC.